Following are 22 T cell receptor beta chains from one sample sequenced in a study of long-term antiretroviral therapy in people with HIV. Survey-level immunoSEQ v3.0 assays were run. The table came from immunoSEQ multiplex PCR; TCRdb's copy has only in-frame clones and leaves some out. The table has 15,000 to 20,000 clones, roughly 87% seen once. This specimen was unsorted PBMCs, taken 2.1 years after starting antiretroviral therapy. These receptors were collected from a man between 18 and 29 years old with HIV.

The V gene is TRBV23-1, the J gene TRBJ1-5; 7 bases fit TRBD1. TRBV23-1 is an ORF, with its function uncertain. The trim removed 1 base at V and 3 bases at J, leaving 6 bases unmatched. The CDR3 is 16 residues long. CDR3: CASSQWGRGINQPQHF. In DNA form, the CDR3 reads TGCGCCAGCAGTCAATGGGGCAGGGGGATCAATCAGCCCCAGCATTTT.

The V call is TRBV9, the J call TRBJ2-1; 8 nucleotides line up with TRBD2. Germline trimming cut 3 bases from V and 9 bases from J; bases unmatched to any gene: 17. This CDR3 is 17 amino acids long. In germline, CDR1 is SGDLS, CDR2 YYNGEE. In nucleotides, the CDR3 is TGTGCCAGCAGCGGAGAGGGGGGACTAGGCCCAATTTCTGAGCAGTTCTTC. The encoded protein is CASSGEGGLGPISEQFF.

V is TRBV5-5 and J is TRBJ2-7; D is unclear. The CDR3 has 16 residues. Germline V gene lookup returns CDR1 SGHKS and CDR2 YYEKEE (reference sequence). Between the trimmed V and J ends, which lost 0 bases and 6 bases, there was a span of 19 bases. The CDR3 coding sequence is TGTGCCAGCAGCTTGGCCCCGGGCCCCAACTCCCCCGAGCAGTACTTC. Encoded protein: CASSLAPGPNSPEQYF. The full variable domain, in which reference TRBV5-5 and TRBJ2-7 provide the parts outside the CDR3, is DAGVTQSPTHLIKTRGQQVTLRCSPISGHKSVSWYQQVLGQGPQFIFQYYEKEERGRGNFPDRFSARQFPNYSSELNVNALLLGDSALYLCASSLAPGPNSPEQYFGPGTRLTVT.

The rearrangement joins TRBV15 to TRBJ2-5; 7 bases fit TRBD2. Germline trimming cut 5 bases from V and 7 bases from J; bases unmatched to any gene: 19. Germline-derived CDR1 and CDR2 are LNHNV and YYDKDF (reference sequence). The CDR3 has 17 amino acids. In nucleotides, the CDR3 is TGTGCCACCAGCGAAATAGCGGGCCCCCCGCTAAGAGGGACCCAGTACTTC. Translated: CATSEIAGPPLRGTQYF.

This chain joins TRBV9 and TRBJ1-3, with D possibly being TRBD1 (5 bases). Germline values: CDR1 SGDLS, CDR2 YYNGEE. The CDR3 contains 15 residues. Trimming stripped 4 bases from V and 4 bases from J, with 15 bases between. The DNA for the CDR3 is TGTGCCAGCAGCCCACGGGAGCAGGGAGGAAACACCATATATTTT. Translated: CASSPREQGGNTIYF.

This clone was counted only a few times. The chain combines TRBV14 with TRBJ1-2; D ambiguous. Germline CDR1 SGHDN, CDR2 FVKESK. CDR3 length: 12 amino acids. Between the trimmed V and J ends, which lost 1 base and 4 bases, there was a span of 4 bases. CDR3 nucleotides: TGTGCCAGCAGCCAAGGGACCTATGGCTACACCTTC. Protein sequence: CASSQGTYGYTF. The variable domain in full, completed from reference TRBV14 and TRBJ1-2, reads EAGVTQFPSHSVIEKGQTVTLRCDPISGHDNLYWYRRVMGKEIKFLLHFVKESKQDESGMPNNRFLAERTGGTYSTLKVQPAELEDSGVYFCASSQGTYGYTFGSGTRLTVV.

CDR3 protein: CASSYTGTATYEQYF. The CDR3 DNA reads as TGTGCCAGCAGTTACACCGGGACAGCCACCTACGAGCAGTACTTC. The chain carries TRBV6-5 and TRBJ2-7; TRBD1 agrees at 7 bases. This CDR3 comprises 15 residues. V was pared by 2 bases and J by 2 bases, with 6 bases of the junction left unmatched. Germline CDR1 MNHEY, CDR2 SVGAGI.

This chain joins TRBV30 and TRBJ2-1; maybe TRBD1 (5 bases). The CDR3 runs to 11 residues. Germline V gene sequence: CDR1 GTSNPN, CDR2 SVGIG (reference sequence). The germline V and J ends were trimmed by 4 bases and 7 bases, with 8 bases remaining between them. CDR3 region: CAWTAGNEQFF. CDR3 sequence (DNA): TGTGCCTGGACCGCAGGGAATGAGCAGTTCTTC. The full variable domain, rest sourced from reference TRBV30 and TRBJ2-1, is SQTIHQWPATLVQPVGSPLSLECTVEGTSNPNLYWYRQAAGRGLQLLFYSVGIGQISSEVPQNLSASRPQDRQFILSSKKLLLSDSGFYLCAWTAGNEQFFGPGTRLTVL.

The gene calls are TRBV7-9 and TRBJ2-7; D gene ambiguous. V dropped 4 bases and J dropped 4 bases, with 23 bases sitting between them. The CDR3 is made up of 17 amino acids. Germline CDR1 and CDR2: SEHNR and FQNEAQ (reference sequence). The CDR3 reads CASSSTLSASNGYEQYF. The CDR3, as DNA: TGTGCCAGCAGCTCCACCCTAAGCGCCTCCAACGGGTACGAGCAGTACTTC.

The rearrangement uses TRBV7-6 and TRBJ2-1, with 8 bases matching TRBD2. Germline lookup yields CDR1 SGHVS and CDR2 FNYEAQ. With V trimmed by 2 bases and J by 8 bases, 5 bases remained unmatched. The CDR3 has 14 residues. This chain's CDR3 is CASSLTGGPDEQFF. The CDR3, as DNA: TGTGCCAGCAGCTTAACGGGGGGGCCAGATGAGCAGTTCTTC.

The rearrangement joins TRBV5-1 to TRBJ1-4; the D gene is possibly TRBD1 (6 bases). CDR1 is SGHRS and CDR2 is YFSETQ in the germline V gene. The CDR3 contains 16 residues. V gave up 0 bases and J gave up 3 bases, with 12 bases separating them. CDR3 nucleotide sequence: TGCGCCAGCAGCTTGGACACGGGGGCAGCTAATGAAAAACTGTTTTTT. Its protein is CASSLDTGAANEKLFF. Combining the CDR3 with reference TRBV5-1 and TRBJ1-4 gives the whole variable domain KAGVTQTPRYLIKTRGQQVTLSCSPISGHRSVSWYQQTPGQGLQFLFEYFSETQRNKGNFPGRFSGRQFSNSRSEMNVSTLELGDSALYLCASSLDTGAANEKLFFGSGTQLSVL.

The CDR3 DNA reads TGTGCCAGCAGCTTAGGTCCCGCGACGGATGGCACAGATACGCAGTATTTT. Its translation: CASSLGPATDGTDTQYF. The chain couples TRBV7-8 to TRBJ2-3; D remains unclear. In germline, CDR1 is SGHVS, CDR2 FQNEAQ. Trimming left V 1 base short and J 1 base short, with 15 bases between. The CDR3 covers 17 residues.

Note on this clone: One junction end does not reproduce the germline sequence, and a read error may be involved. The chain uses TRBV13 and TRBJ1-4, with D hard to call. Germline CDR1 and CDR2: PRHDT and FYEKMQ (reference sequence). The CDR3 has 16 residues. The CDR3 DNA sequence: TGTGCCAGCAGCTTAGGCCGAGGAGGCGATAATGAAAAGCTGTTTTTT. It translates to CASSLGRGGDNEKLFF.

The chain uses TRBV4-1 and TRBJ1-1; D gene uncertain. This CDR3 contains 13 residues. CDR1 and CDR2 (germline): MGHRA, YSYEKL. V was clipped by 1 base and J by 5 bases, with 8 bases between them. Written as DNA, the CDR3 is TGCGCCAGCAGCCAAGGAGTGAGGACTGAAGCTTTCTTT. It specifies CASSQGVRTEAFF.

The V call is TRBV28, the J call TRBJ2-7, with TRBD2 matching 7 bases. V shed 3 bases and J 1 base; nucleotides not matched to a gene: 9. The germline gives CDR1 MDHEN, CDR2 SYDVKM. The CDR3 contains 16 residues. DNA of the CDR3: TGTGCCAGCAGTTTGAGCTACGGCGGGGGTTCCTACGAGCAGTACTTC. It encodes CASSLSYGGGSYEQYF.

J is TRBJ2-1 and V is TRBV6-6; a weak D match, TRBD2 (5 bases). Trimming removed 5 bases at V and 6 bases at J, with 11 bases between. The germline CDR1 and CDR2 sequences are MNHNY and SVGAGI (reference sequence). The CDR3 is 13 amino acids. This CDR3 reads CASSGARGNEQFF. The CDR3 DNA sequence: TGTGCCAGCAGTGGCGCCCGGGGCAATGAGCAGTTCTTC.

A single count supports this clone. The CDR3 protein is CASSESKELQETQYF. The CDR3 bases are TGCGCCAGCAGTGAGTCGAAGGAACTCCAAGAGACCCAGTACTTC. The chain employs TRBV10-2 and TRBJ2-5; D remains unclear. Trimming took off 0 bases at V and 1 base at J, with 9 bases between the two ends. The V gene's germline CDR1 is WSHSY and CDR2 SAAADI. This CDR3 has 15 amino acids.

This chain joins TRBV5-4 and TRBJ1-2; D might be TRBD1 (5 bases). This CDR3 has 14 residues. V lost 0 bases, J lost 4 bases, and 10 bases lay in between. Germline lookup yields CDR1 SGHNT and CDR2 YYREEE (reference sequence). CDR3 DNA: TGTGCCAGCAGCTTGGAAGGGGCCCTCTATGGCTACACCTTC. Translation gives CASSLEGALYGYTF.

The J gene is TRBJ2-7, the V gene TRBV10-1; D is possibly TRBD2 (5 bases). The CDR3 length is 13 residues. With 7 bases removed from V and 2 bases from J, the gap between germline ends came to 12 bases. Germline assignment: CDR1 WNHNN and CDR2 SYGVQD (reference sequence). The CDR3: CASTTIDTYEQYF. The CDR3 nucleotides are TGCGCCAGCACGACTATCGACACCTACGAGCAGTACTTC.

The chain combines TRBV7-2 with TRBJ1-2; tentative D call: TRBD1 (5 bases). The V gene lost 5 bases and the J gene lost 7 bases, with 17 bases spanning the gap. CDR3 size: 14 residues. Looked up from germline, CDR1 is SGHTA and CDR2 is FQGNSA. This chain's CDR3 is CASSPGGGSFGYTF. DNA of the CDR3: TGTGCCAGCAGCCCGGGGGGAGGGAGCTTTGGCTACACCTTC.

This chain connects TRBV7-8 to TRBJ2-7, with 9 bases identical to TRBD2. Trimming at V came to 5 bases and at J to 1 base, leaving 6 bases not matched to a gene. CDR1 is SGHVS and CDR2 is FQNEAQ in the germline V gene. The CDR3 totals 15 residues. Written as DNA, the CDR3 is TGTGCCAGCAGCCCAATAGCGGGAGTATCCTACGAGCAGTACTTC. Protein sequence: CASSPIAGVSYEQYF.

About this clone itself: The sample has other DNA sequences that encode this CDR3 too. The rearrangement uses TRBV5-6 and TRBJ2-7, with D possibly matching TRBD1 (5 bases). This CDR3 region has 14 residues. Germline V gives CDR1 SGHDT, CDR2 YYEEEE. Trimming removed 2 bases at V and 1 base at J, with 10 bases between. The CDR3 sequence: CASSFGDSSYEQYF. The CDR3 region has the DNA TGTGCCAGCAGCTTTGGCGACAGTTCCTACGAGCAGTACTTC.